The clone carrying this T cell receptor beta chain was seen once. Its antigen is not identified. This entry comes from a study of shared clonotypes between healthy human individuals. The germline CDR1 and CDR2 sequences are MNHEY and SMNVEV (reference sequence). With 10 bases removed from V and 0 bases from J, the gap between germline ends came to 16 bases. This CDR3 region has 15 residues. Broader study findings: In contrast to clonotypes shared by all four donors, non-shared clonotypes had lower generation probabilities. Only blood was sampled, and tissue TCR repertoires likely differ from blood ones.

Generated by immunoSEQ multiplex PCR, the TCRdb table keeps only in-frame clones and is missing some. The data contain some 200,000 clones, about 66% of them singletons. The chain carries TRBV27 and TRBJ1-5, with D unclear. The sample consisted of memory CD4+ T cells sorted from blood. Subset meaning: CD45RA-negative fraction. The receptor was derived from a man aged 30 to 45 in good health. Here the CDR3 DNA reads TGTGCCATCATTAAGGACGGAGATAGCAATCAGCCCCAGCATTTT. Its protein product is CAIIKDGDSNQPQHF.